One T cell receptor (beta chain) is described in this entry. An end of the junction differs from the germline gene, which may be a read error. Germline V gives CDR1 SQVTM, CDR2 ANQGSEA. The CDR3 is 14 amino acids. The record originates from a study of T cell changes during pregnancy in multiple sclerosis. Assay: immunoSEQ multiplex PCR; the TCRdb copy retains only in-frame clones and omits some. Of some 74,000 clones in the sample, almost 95% were seen once. The source of this sequence is a female donor with multiple sclerosis, enrolled in a pregnancy study. The chain links TRBV29-1 to TRBJ2-7; 11 nucleotides line up with TRBD2. The sequencing used peripheral blood, collected before pregnancy. This CDR3 is CSVEGLAGTYEQYF. The CDR3 DNA follows: TGCAGCGTGGAAGGACTAGCGGGTACCTACGAGCAGTACTTC.